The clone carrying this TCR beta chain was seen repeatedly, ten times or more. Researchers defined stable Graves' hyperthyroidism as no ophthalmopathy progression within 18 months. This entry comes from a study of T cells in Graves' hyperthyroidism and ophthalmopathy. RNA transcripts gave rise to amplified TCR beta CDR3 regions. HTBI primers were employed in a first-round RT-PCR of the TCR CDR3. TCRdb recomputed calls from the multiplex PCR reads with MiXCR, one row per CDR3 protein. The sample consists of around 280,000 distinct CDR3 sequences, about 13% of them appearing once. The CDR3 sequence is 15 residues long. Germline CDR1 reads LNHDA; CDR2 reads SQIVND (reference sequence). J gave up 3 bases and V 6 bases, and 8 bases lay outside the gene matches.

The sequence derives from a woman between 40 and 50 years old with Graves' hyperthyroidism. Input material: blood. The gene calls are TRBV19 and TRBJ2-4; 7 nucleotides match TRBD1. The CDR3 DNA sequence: TGTGCCAGTAGGCCCGGGACAGTAGACAAAAACATTCAGTACTTC. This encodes CASRPGTVDKNIQYF. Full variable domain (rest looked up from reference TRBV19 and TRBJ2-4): DGGITQSPKYLFRKEGQNVTLSCEQNLNHDAMYWYRQDPGQGLRLIYYSQIVNDFQKGDIAEGYSVSREKKESFPLTVTSAQKNPTAFYLCASRPGTVDKNIQYFGAGTRLSVL.